The following is a TCR beta chain sequence with its context. Its antigen is unidentified. This sample is part of a study of tumor-infiltrating lymphocytes in primary liver carcinoma. Points from the study as a whole: Pairs comparing tumor with adjacent tissue or blood overlapped less than pairs drawn from tumor regions.

The ends were cut back, 2 bases at V and 10 bases at J, with 12 bases in the middle. The CDR3 covers 13 residues. Germline V gene lookup returns CDR1 KGHSH and CDR2 LQKENI. With a constant-region primer, TCR beta cDNA was made from 450 to 650 ng of total RNA. Library construction for TCR beta comprised three nested multiplex PCR rounds performed with slightly modified ARM-PCR. TRBV1-TRBV30 forward primers paired with a C-beta reverse primer drove the first two PCR rounds, 10 cycles each. TCRdb analysed the multiplex PCR reads with MiXCR anew, one entry per CDR3 protein. The sample shows 250,000 to 350,000 distinct CDR3 sequences, more than 55% of them seen only once. Unsorted whole blood yielded blood RNA, and germline DNA was extracted as well.

Sample: peripheral blood. The chain is built from TRBV18 and TRBJ2-1; D gene uncertain. The clonotype was recovered from a woman aged 25-40 years with primary liver carcinoma and hepatitis B virus infection. CDR3 protein: CASSPMAIGEQFF. CDR3 bases: TGTGCCAGCTCACCAATGGCGATTGGGGAGCAGTTCTTC.